This T cell receptor beta chain was identified during a study of shared clonotypes between healthy human individuals. Regarding the study as a whole: Rarefaction exposed incomplete sorted-subset sequencing despite large depth.

The germline V gene has CDR1 MNHEY and CDR2 SVGAGI. CDR3 length: 13 amino acids. V lost 2 bases, J lost 4 bases, and 7 bases lay in between. In the case of this clone: No antigen is known for it. Other DNA sequences of this sample code for an identical CDR3.

At deep level, the assay was performed. Using immunoSEQ multiplex PCR, the repertoire was profiled, and TCRdb retains in-frame clones only, with some absent. This table has more than 550,000 clones, around 91% appearing once. CD45RO+ cells and CCR7-negative CD45RA+ TemRA cells were combined as CD8 memory. The chain combines TRBV6-5 with TRBJ2-3; no firm D call. Sequencing was done on a sample of memory CD8+ T cells from PBMCs. The subset is: CD45RO+ cells pooled with CCR7-negative TemRA cells. The clonotype originates from a man younger than 30 in good health. Some clones in this sample may be carry-over from other donors' samples. The CDR3 DNA follows: TGTGCCAGCAGTTACCGGGCCGCAGATACGCAGTATTTT. Translating gives CASSYRAADTQYF.